These T cell receptor beta chains were read from a single sample in a study of cytomegalovirus exposure and HLA in healthy donors. Clones were read by immunoSEQ multiplex PCR, and TCRdb kept only the in-frame ones, dropping some. The profile shows about 120,000 clones, approximately 81% of them singletons. The material sequenced was PBMCs. The receptors derive from a young woman in good health and CMV-seropositive. CDR3s include the opening cysteine and the closing phenylalanine or tryptophan. D genes are given only for firm matches. Size is omitted from some rows. Given values are once, few, many or a class for expanded clones.

.,.,TRBV28,TRBJ2-7,TGTGCCAGCACTGGCGGCGGGGGCATGACACCCTACGAGCAGTACTTC,CASTGGGGMTPYEQYF
.,.,TRBV6-6,TRBJ2-7,TGTGCCAGCAGTTACTCCCCAGGAAGGGGATACGAGCAGTACTTC,CASSYSPGRGYEQYF
.,.,TRBV10-3,TRBJ1-5,TGTGCCATCAGTGAGTCGGGCAGGGGAAATCAGCCCCAGCATTTT,CAISESGRGNQPQHF
TRBD2,.,TRBV9,TRBJ2-7,TGTGCCAGCAGCGTGACTAGCGTGGACTACGAGCAGTACTTC,CASSVTSVDYEQYF
.,.,TRBV9,TRBJ2-2,TGTGCCAGCAGCGCTATCACCGGGGAGCTGTTTTTT,CASSAITGELFF
TRBD1,.,TRBV5-6,TRBJ1-2,TGTGCCAGCAGCCGAGGTAGGACAGGGGTTAACTATGGCTACACCTTC,CASSRGRTGVNYGYTF
.,.,TRBV5-1,TRBJ2-6,TGCGCCAGCAGCTTAGCCCCAGGTACTGGGGCCAACGTCCTGACTTTC,CASSLAPGTGANVLTF
TRBD1,.,TRBV28,TRBJ1-5,TGTGCCAGCGGAAAGCCAGGGGGTCAGCCCCAGCATTTT,CASGKPGGQPQHF
TRBD1,.,TRBV12-5,TRBJ2-3,TGTGCTAGTGGTTTGTTTACCAGGGGACAGGAGCCAGATACGCAGTATTTT,CASGLFTRGQEPDTQYF
.,.,TRBV6-5,TRBJ1-2,TGTGCCAGCAGTTGGGGGATAAAACAGGGACACTATGGCTACACCTTC,CASSWGIKQGHYGYTF
.,.,TRBV27,TRBJ2-5,TGTGCCAGCAGGGGGGGACAGTACCAAGAGACCCAGTACTTC,CASRGGQYQETQYF
.,.,TRBV5-1,TRBJ1-1,TGCGCCAGCAGCCACCGACAGCGGAACACTGAAGCTTTCTTT,CASSHRQRNTEAFF
.,.,TRBV7-9,TRBJ2-7,TGTGCCAGCAGCCACGCAGGGGACTACGAGCAGTACTTC,CASSHAGDYEQYF
.,.,TRBV6-1,TRBJ2-5,TGTGCCAGCAGTATAATACAGGGTTCTCAAGAGACCCAGTACTTC,CASSIIQGSQETQYF
.,.,TRBV27,TRBJ2-3,TGTGCCAGCAGTTTATGGGCGGGAGATACGCAGTATTTT,CASSLWAGDTQYF
.,.,TRBV19,TRBJ2-7,TGTGCCACCTCCTGGGCGCGGGATTGGGACGAGCAGTACTTC,CATSWARDWDEQYF
.,.,TRBV4-2,TRBJ2-4,TGTGCCAGCAGCCGAGACCCAAAAAACATTCAGTACTTC,CASSRDPKNIQYF
TRBD1,.,TRBV27,TRBJ1-5,TGTGCCAGCAGTTTATCCCTCCCCCAGGGGGCAGACAATCAGCCCCAGCATTTT,CASSLSLPQGADNQPQHF
.,once,TRBV19,TRBJ2-3,TGTGTCAGTAGTATAGATCGTGTTGACTACACCGCAGATACGCAGTATTTT,CVSSIDRVDYTADTQYF
.,.,TRBV9,TRBJ1-3,TGTGCCAGCAGCGTAGGCTTGGGGCAGGGGTATCCTGGAAACACCATATATTTT,CASSVGLGQGYPGNTIYF
.,.,TRBV28,TRBJ2-6,TGTGCCAGCAGAGAATATCAGGGCACTGGGGCCAACGTCCTGACTTTC,CASREYQGTGANVLTF
.,few,TRBV11-2,TRBJ1-1,TGTGCCAGCAGCTTAAGGGGCAGGTTACCAGAAGCTTTCTTT,CASSLRGRLPEAFF
.,few,TRBV28,TRBJ1-2,TGTGCCAGCAGTTCCCCTTGGGGCCTTGACTATGGCTACACCTTC,CASSSPWGLDYGYTF
.,.,TRBV10-3,TRBJ2-7,TGTGCCATCAGTGACTACAGGGTATCCGAGCAGTACTTC,CAISDYRVSEQYF
.,.,TRBV27,TRBJ2-3,TGTGCCAGCACCATGACAGTCACAGATACGCAGTATTTT,CASTMTVTDTQYF
TRBD2,once,TRBV9,TRBJ2-3,TGTGCCAGCAGCGCGGGAGGGGGCACAGATACGCAGTATTTT,CASSAGGGTDTQYF
.,.,TRBV27,TRBJ2-1,TGTGCCAGCAGCCCGCGGAGACTTTCCTACAATGAGCAGTTCTTC,CASSPRRLSYNEQFF
.,.,TRBV7-8,TRBJ2-5,TGTGCCAGCAGCTTCGGGACAAGAGAGACCCAGTACTTC,CASSFGTRETQYF
.,.,TRBV4-1,TRBJ1-5,TGCGCCAGCAGCCAAGTCATCAATCAGCCCCAGCATTTT,CASSQVINQPQHF
.,.,TRBV9,TRBJ1-1,TGTGCCAGCAGCCCAGATGGGAGGATGAACACTGAAGCTTTCTTT,CASSPDGRMNTEAFF
.,.,TRBV27,TRBJ2-7,TGTGCCAGCAGTCCGACCCCCCAGGGGAGATCCTACGAGCAGTACTTC,CASSPTPQGRSYEQYF
TRBD1,.,TRBV6-5,TRBJ2-1,TGTGCCAGCAGTTCGACAGGGGATCCCAACAATGAGCAGTTCTTC,CASSSTGDPNNEQFF
.,.,TRBV5-6,TRBJ2-7,TGTGCCAGCAGTCGGTTGGGCAGGTCGTCCTACGAGCAGTACTTC,CASSRLGRSSYEQYF
TRBD2,.,TRBV28,TRBJ2-3,TGTGCCAGCACACCCGTGGAGGTTAGCGGGATGGAAGATACGCAGTATTTT,CASTPVEVSGMEDTQYF
TRBD2,.,TRBV4-1,TRBJ2-3,TGCGCCAGCAGCCTTAGGGGTAGCGGGACGTCGGCAGATACGCAGTATTTT,CASSLRGSGTSADTQYF
TRBD1,once,TRBV19,TRBJ1-1,TGTGCCAGTAGCCGGGACAGGGAAAACACTGAAGCTTTCTTT,CASSRDRENTEAFF
.,.,TRBV5-4,TRBJ1-4,TGTGCCAGCAGCTTGGGGACAGAGGTGAAGGAAAAACTGTTTTTT,CASSLGTEVKEKLFF
.,.,TRBV5-1,TRBJ2-5,TGCGCCAGCAGCTTGGGCAGGGATACCCAGTACTTC,CASSLGRDTQYF
TRBD1,.,TRBV5-8,TRBJ2-5,TGTGCCAGCAGCTTGGCCGTGGACAGGGCCCGAGAGACCCAGTACTTC,CASSLAVDRARETQYF
TRBD1,.,TRBV2,TRBJ1-4,TGTGCCAGCCTTTTGGACAGGAGTGGTGAAAAACTGTTTTTT,CASLLDRSGEKLFF
.,.,TRBV19,TRBJ2-7,TGTGCCAGTAGTATCTCCGGGACAGACGCGGGGGAGCAGTACTTC,CASSISGTDAGEQYF
TRBD1,.,TRBV5-1,TRBJ1-1,TGCGCCAGCAGCAGGGAGACAGGGCGAATGAACACTGAAGCTTTCTTT,CASSRETGRMNTEAFF
.,.,TRBV20-1,TRBJ2-4,TGCAGTGCTAGTCCCGAGGACATTCAGTACTTC,CSASPEDIQYF
.,.,TRBV7-9,TRBJ1-1,TGTGCCAGCAGCGCGATGGGGGGGCGCGGCACTGAAGCTTTCTTT,CASSAMGGRGTEAFF
.,.,TRBV5-4,TRBJ2-1,TGTGCCAGCAGCCCTAAAGTAGTACAGGGTTACAATGAGCAGTTCTTC,CASSPKVVQGYNEQFF
.,.,TRBV7-9,TRBJ2-2,TGTGCCAGCAGCTTATCTATGGCGGAGTTCACCGGGGAGCTGTTTTTT,CASSLSMAEFTGELFF
TRBD2,.,TRBV5-1,TRBJ2-3,TGCGCCAGCAGTTTTAGCGGGAGGCTCACAGATACGCAGTATTTT,CASSFSGRLTDTQYF
TRBD1,.,TRBV6-5,TRBJ1-2,TGTGCCAGCAGTTCCCTCTCGACAGGGGGCTATGGCTACACCTTC,CASSSLSTGGYGYTF
TRBD2,.,TRBV7-3,TRBJ2-1,TGTGCCAGCAGCCGGGGGACTAGCGGTTACAATGAGCAGTTCTTC,CASSRGTSGYNEQFF
.,.,TRBV28,TRBJ2-7,TGTGCCAGCAGCGCGACGGGTATGGAGGGCTACGAGCAGTACTTC,CASSATGMEGYEQYF
.,few,TRBV6-5,TRBJ1-1,TGTGCCAGCAGTTGGACAGAGCTGAACACTGAAGCTTTCTTT,CASSWTELNTEAFF